The text below deals with one TCR beta chain. The data were produced by immunoSEQ multiplex PCR, yet TCRdb's version contains in-frame clones alone and is incomplete. The sample lists tens of thousands of clones, approximately 83% seen once, with 25% to 40% in the top ten. Followed over time, Seattle patients had been enrolled while infection was active. These data belong to a study of blood T cell repertoires in COVID-19. Study at large: Samples of COVID-19 (acute and convalescent) were obtained from the United States, Italy and Spain.

V gave up 5 bases and J gave up 2 bases; unmatched junction bases: 6. The CDR3 loop spans 15 amino acids. Per the germline V gene, CDR1 is SSHAT and CDR2 is FNYEAQ (reference sequence). This TCR was sampled from an elderly woman with COVID-19, enrolled during active disease. The chain recombines TRBV7-7 with TRBJ2-3; 8 bases match TRBD2. Material for sequencing was peripheral blood. CDR3 sequence (DNA): TGTGCCAGCAGCCCCGGGAGGGCCCCCACAGATACGCAGTATTTT. This sequence encodes CASSPGRAPTDTQYF.